The clone carrying this T cell receptor (beta chain) was seen only once. The J segment lost 5 bases and the V segment lost 5 bases, leaving 14 bases of the junction unmatched. This CDR3 is built from 17 residues. CDR1 SGHVS and CDR2 FNYEAQ come from the germline V gene. Assay: immunoSEQ multiplex PCR; the TCRdb copy retains only in-frame clones and omits some. The sample carries more than 65,000 clones, about 94% recorded once. This sample is drawn from a study of technical replicates of blood from a few donors. What was sequenced was T cells isolated from PBMCs. The V gene is TRBV7-6, the J gene TRBJ2-2; TRBD1 matches at 7 bases. The source of this sequence is a human donor in good health. CDR3 amino acids: CASSRTRDSFFTGELFF. As DNA, the CDR3 is TGTGCCAGCAGCCGCACCCGGGACAGCTTTTTTACCGGGGAGCTGTTTTTT.